The 30 T cell receptor beta chains given below trace back to one sample, sequenced in a study of control samples from healthy donors and cancer patients. The assay was immunoSEQ multiplex PCR, and TCRdb's table has in-frame clones only and misses some. The top ten hold around 10% of the sample, which has tens of thousands of clones, 82% seen once. Input material: blood. These receptors all come from a woman aged 60-75 years in good health.

The J gene is TRBJ1-2, the V gene TRBV27; 11 bases fit TRBD1. Germline CDR1 MNHEY, CDR2 SMNVEV (reference sequence). The CDR3 length is 15 residues. V dropped 4 bases and J dropped 4; count of bases not matched to a gene: 5. The CDR3 here is CASSSGQGAFYGYTF. CDR3 DNA: TGTGCCAGCAGTTCCGGACAGGGGGCTTTCTATGGCTACACCTTC.

This clone was seen only a few times. V gene TRBV3-1 (or the pseudogene TRBV3-2) combines with J gene TRBJ2-3; TRBD2 is a possible D gene (6 bases). The CDR3 consists of 15 residues. V lost 1 base, J lost 1 base, and 9 bases lay in between. The germline gives CDR1 LGHDT, CDR2 YNNKEL (reference sequence). The CDR3 sequence is CASSQAGTGTDTQYF. Written as DNA, the CDR3 is TGTGCCAGCAGCCAAGCCGGGACTGGCACAGATACGCAGTATTTT.

CDR3 DNA: TGTGCCAGCAGCTTCCAGGGACAGGGTAATTCACCCCTCCACTTT. Its translation is CASSFQGQGNSPLHF. This chain connects TRBV7-9 to TRBJ1-6; TRBD1 matches at 9 bases. The V gene end was trimmed by 3 bases and the J gene end by 6 bases; junction bases not matched to a gene: 3. The germline gives CDR1 SEHNR, CDR2 FQNEAQ (reference sequence). This CDR3 spans 15 amino acids.

This sequence joins TRBV3-1 (or the pseudogene TRBV3-2) and TRBJ2-1; 8 nucleotides align to TRBD2. This CDR3 has 18 amino acids. Germline V gene lookup returns CDR1 LGHDT and CDR2 YNNKEL (reference sequence). J was trimmed by 0 bases and V by 2 bases; bases with no gene match: 9. CDR3 nucleotides: TGTGCCAGCAGCCAAACCTCCACCGGGGGGGGCTCCTACAATGAGCAGTTCTTC. Translating it yields CASSQTSTGGGSYNEQFF.

The chain joins TRBV6-6 to TRBJ2-1; D not resolved. CDR3 length: 12 residues. V lost 7 bases and J 1 base, leaving 5 bases between the germline ends. Looked up from germline, CDR1 is MNHNY and CDR2 is SVGAGI (reference sequence). CDR3 in amino acids: CASKQSYNEQFF. CDR3 in DNA: TGTGCCAGCAAGCAGTCCTACAATGAGCAGTTCTTC.

V is TRBV9 and J is TRBJ1-4; 7 nucleotides line up with TRBD1. The CDR3 is 16 residues long. The J segment lost 4 bases and the V segment lost 1 base, leaving 7 bases of the junction unmatched. Germline V lookup: CDR1 SGDLS, CDR2 YYNGEE. The CDR3 nucleotides read TGTGCCAGCAGCGTATGCCGGGACAGCTTTAATGAAAAACTGTTTTTT. Its protein is CASSVCRDSFNEKLFF.

The rearrangement uses TRBV5-1 and TRBJ1-1; possible D gene TRBD1, 6 bases. V was shortened by 4 bases and J by 1 base, with 14 bases between the two germline ends. Per germline, CDR1 SGHRS and CDR2 YFSETQ. The CDR3 runs 15 residues. CDR3 nucleotide sequence: TGCGCCAGCAGCATGAGTGGACAGCCGAACACTGAAGCTTTCTTT. It specifies CASSMSGQPNTEAFF.

The chain links TRBV4-1 to TRBJ2-4; 8 bases agree with TRBD1. This CDR3 comprises 15 residues. The germline V gene has CDR1 MGHRA and CDR2 YSYEKL. After removal of 1 base from V and 9 bases from J, the junction contained 8 bases not matched to a gene. The CDR3 loop reads CASSQAGQGRGIQYF. CDR3 sequence (DNA): TGCGCCAGCAGCCAAGCTGGACAGGGTAGGGGCATTCAGTACTTC.

The chain uses TRBV19 and TRBJ1-5, with a tentative D call TRBD1 (6 bases). CDR3 size: 17 residues. V shed 2 bases and J shed 7 bases, with 21 bases lying between them. Germline V gene lookup returns CDR1 LNHDA and CDR2 SQIVND (reference sequence). The CDR3: CASSILGGRGAAQPQHF. As DNA, the CDR3 is TGTGCCAGTAGTATATTAGGGGGTAGGGGGGCGGCACAGCCCCAGCATTTT.

The chain couples TRBV21-1 to TRBJ2-3; TRBD2, the D gene given by the table, was not confirmed from the DNA. TRBV21-1 has pseudogene status. This CDR3 region has 19 residues. For the CDR3, the DNA is TGTGCCAGCAGCAATCGGGGAGTCCAAGAGGAGGTAAGCACAGATACGCAGTATTTT. It specifies CASSNRGVQEEVSTDTQYF.

The chain couples TRBV27 to TRBJ2-1; D ambiguous. The CDR3 sequence is 18 residues long. Trimming pared 4 bases from V and 0 bases from J, leaving 19 bases between. Germline loops: CDR1 MNHEY, CDR2 SMNVEV (reference sequence). The CDR3 nucleotides are TGTGCCAGCAGTTCATCCCCCAACCGGGCCCACTCCTACAATGAGCAGTTCTTC. This codes for CASSSSPNRAHSYNEQFF.

CDR3 in amino acids: CASSPSGQYNEQFF. The CDR3 region has the DNA TGTGCCAGCAGCCCATCGGGACAATACAATGAGCAGTTCTTC. The chain employs TRBV7-2 and TRBJ2-1; tentatively, D is TRBD1 (6 bases). V lost 5 bases, J lost 4 bases, and 12 bases lay in between. CDR3 size: 14 residues. CDR1 is SGHTA, CDR2 FQGNSA, per germline.

This sequence joins TRBV10-3 and TRBJ2-1; TRBD1 might be the D (6 bases). There are 17 residues in the CDR3. Trimming left V 0 bases short and J 7 bases short, with 19 bases between. CDR1 and CDR2 (germline): ENHRY, SYGVKD. CDR3 sequence reads: CAISESLGRDTSNEQFF. CDR3 coding DNA: TGTGCCATCAGTGAGTCGTTGGGTAGGGACACTTCAAATGAGCAGTTCTTC.

This chain links TRBV5-1 with TRBJ1-4; 7 nucleotides align to TRBD1. Trimming removed 0 bases from V and 6 bases from J; junction bases left unmatched: 5. The germline V gene encodes CDR1 SGHRS and CDR2 YFSETQ. The CDR3 totals 15 residues. The CDR3, as DNA: TGCGCCAGCAGCTTGGAGGGACAGTACTATGAAAAACTGTTTTTT. It translates to CASSLEGQYYEKLFF.

Here the CDR3 reads CASSSTAGPNQPQHF. The DNA of the CDR3 is TGTGCCAGTAGTTCTACCGCCGGCCCTAATCAGCCCCAGCATTTT. V is TRBV19 and J is TRBJ1-5; no reliable D call. V lost 5 bases and J lost 4, with 15 bases in between. Germline CDR1 LNHDA, CDR2 SQIVND (reference sequence). The CDR3 sequence is 15 residues long.

V and J are TRBV10-3 and TRBJ1-5; D unclear. V dropped 6 bases and J dropped 3 bases, with 12 bases sitting between them. The CDR3 runs 14 residues. Germline lookup yields CDR1 ENHRY and CDR2 SYGVKD. The CDR3 DNA reads as TGTGCCATCAGCACTGACGGTCCCAATCAGCCCCAGCATTTT. It specifies CAISTDGPNQPQHF.

This clone has just a few counts. This rearrangement joins TRBV15 to TRBJ1-4; D gene uncertain. The germline V and J ends were trimmed by 0 bases and 2 bases, with 1 base remaining between them. CDR1 is LNHNV and CDR2 is YYDKDF in the germline V gene (reference sequence). There are 13 residues in the CDR3. CDR3 bases: TGTGCCACCAGCAGAGATACTAATGAAAAACTGTTTTTT. Protein: CATSRDTNEKLFF.

The chain couples TRBV7-9 to TRBJ2-3; no definite D call. The germline V gene encodes CDR1 SEHNR and CDR2 FQNEAQ (reference sequence). V lost 2 bases and J 2 bases, leaving 8 bases between the germline ends. The CDR3 spans 14 residues. The CDR3 sequence: CASSLSRATDTQYF. For the CDR3, the DNA is TGTGCCAGCAGCTTAAGTAGAGCCACAGATACGCAGTATTTT.

The chain joins TRBV28 to TRBJ1-1; the D gene is possibly TRBD1 (6 bases). Trimming cost V 7 bases and J 1 base, with 19 bases left between them. CDR1 is MDHEN and CDR2 is SYDVKM in the germline V gene. CDR3 length: 16 amino acids. The CDR3, as DNA: TGTGCCAGCACCATTTATGGGGCAGGGGAGAACACTGAAGCTTTCTTT. Translating gives CASTIYGAGENTEAFF.

V gene TRBV7-2 combines with J gene TRBJ2-1; no clear D gene. With 2 bases removed from V and 5 bases from J, the gap between germline ends came to 13 bases. The germline V gene has CDR1 SGHTA and CDR2 FQGNSA. CDR3 length: 15 residues. CDR3: CASSLYGNLNNEQFF. CDR3 nucleotides: TGTGCCAGCAGCTTATACGGAAACCTTAACAATGAGCAGTTCTTC.

The chain joins TRBV7-9 to TRBJ1-2; D might be TRBD1 (6 bases). This CDR3 spans 14 amino acids. The germline V gene encodes CDR1 SEHNR and CDR2 FQNEAQ (reference sequence). V shed 2 bases and J shed 5 bases, with 12 bases lying between them. CDR3 coding DNA: TGTGCCAGCAGCTTAAAGGGGCAGGGGTATGGCTACACCTTC. This translates into CASSLKGQGYGYTF. Variable domain in full (rest from reference TRBV7-9 and TRBJ1-2): DTGVSQNPRHKITKRGQNVTFRCDPISEHNRLYWYRQTLGQGPEFLTYFQNEAQLEKSRLLSDRFSAERPKGSFSTLEIQRTEQGDSAMYLCASSLKGQGYGYTFGSGTRLTVV.

This clone was detected once. The CDR3 nucleotides are TGTGCCAGCATCCTCAACACCGGGGAGCTGTTTTTT. It codes for CASILNTGELFF. The chain links TRBV12-3 or TRBV12-4 to TRBJ2-2, with D uncertain. The CDR3 loop spans 12 amino acids. Trimming removed 7 bases at V and 2 bases at J, with 5 bases between.

The rearrangement joins TRBV7-2 to TRBJ1-3; D is undetermined. V was trimmed by 1 base and J by 3 bases, leaving 7 bases between them. This CDR3 comprises 14 residues. Germline assignment: CDR1 SGHTA and CDR2 FQGNSA. DNA for the CDR3: TGTGCCAGCAGCTTAGGAGGCAGTGGAAACACCATATATTTT. Its protein is CASSLGGSGNTIYF.

CDR3 sequence (DNA): TGTGCCAGCAGCTTAACGCGGGGGGCTCAAGAGACCCAGTACTTC. Protein sequence: CASSLTRGAQETQYF. This chain joins TRBV7-2 and TRBJ2-5; TRBD2 agrees at 8 bases. The CDR3 consists of 15 residues. The J segment lost 2 bases and the V segment lost 2 bases, leaving 4 bases of the junction unmatched. Germline lookup yields CDR1 SGHTA and CDR2 FQGNSA.

This clone has more than one count but fewer than ten. The rearrangement links TRBV5-1 to TRBJ2-7, with 8 bases aligning to TRBD1. The CDR3 is 13 amino acids. Germline CDR1 reads SGHRS; CDR2 reads YFSETQ. V lost 9 bases and J lost 3; bases outside the gene matches: 8. The CDR3 coding sequence is TGCGCCACCGCACAGGGGGTTGACTACGAGCAGTACTTC. This codes for CATAQGVDYEQYF.

This clone was recorded many times. The genes are TRBV7-6 and TRBJ2-1; perhaps TRBD2 as D (6 bases). There are 13 residues in the CDR3. Germline V gene lookup returns CDR1 SGHVS and CDR2 FNYEAQ. The V and J ends lost 5 bases and 10 bases respectively, with 15 bases between them. For the CDR3, the DNA is TGTGCCAGCAGCCCACCTGGGGGGTTAGAGCAGTTCTTC. The encoded protein is CASSPPGGLEQFF.

The rearrangement links TRBV6-5 to TRBJ2-7; 9 bases match TRBD1. CDR1 and CDR2 (germline): MNHEY, SVGAGI. V shed 5 bases and J 6 bases; nucleotides not matched to a gene: 8. The CDR3 totals 14 residues. CDR3 sequence (DNA): TGTGCCAGCAGTAGTCGGACAGGGGTGGGCGAGCAGTACTTC. This translates into CASSSRTGVGEQYF.

This clone is medium-sized. This chain joins TRBV4-1 and TRBJ1-2; D uncertain. CDR1 and CDR2 from the germline V gene are MGHRA and YSYEKL. The CDR3 has 15 amino acids. V lost 0 bases to trimming and J lost 4 bases, with 12 bases between them. CDR3 region: CASSQDRSTPYGYTF. For the CDR3, the DNA is TGCGCCAGCAGCCAAGATCGCAGTACCCCCTATGGCTACACCTTC.

The chain joins TRBV7-9 to TRBJ2-4, with TRBD1 matching 7 bases. V was clipped by 4 bases and J by 2 bases; unmatched bases: 5. From germline, CDR1 is SEHNR and CDR2 FQNEAQ (reference sequence). This CDR3 spans 15 amino acids. As DNA, the CDR3 is TGTGCCAGCAGCTCCCCGGGACAGCCCAAAAACATTCAGTACTTC. Translated: CASSSPGQPKNIQYF.

The sample holds a few counts of this clone. The CDR3 spells CATSASKGGNQPQHF. As DNA, the CDR3 is TGTGCCACCAGTGCCTCGAAGGGTGGGAATCAGCCCCAGCATTTT. The J gene is TRBJ1-5, the V gene TRBV24-1; no reliable D call. V lost 5 bases and J 4 bases, leaving 14 bases between the germline ends. This CDR3 region has 15 residues. Germline V gene data show CDR1 as KGHDR and CDR2 as SFDVKD.